Listed here is a single T cell receptor beta chain. What it binds is not known. The deep-level immunoSEQ assay was used. Sequenced by immunoSEQ multiplex PCR; TCRdb stores in-frame clones only, minus some. The sample carries some 300,000 clones, 70% to 75% recorded once. This entry comes from a study of shared clonotypes between healthy human individuals. Study-level points and caveats: For naive CD4 cells, roughly 5% of clonotypes were shared across a few donors. Investigators expected sequencing depth to affect clonotype sharing among donors.

V lost 2 bases to trimming and J lost 8 bases; unmatched junction nucleotides: 8. Germline CDR1 SGHDN, CDR2 FVKESK. The length of the CDR3 is 14 residues. Input material: memory CD4+ T cells sorted from blood. Subset noted: CD45RA-negative fraction. The origin of this receptor is a man aged 25-45 years in good health. The chain is built from TRBV14 and TRBJ2-5; 7 nucleotides line up with TRBD2. CDR3 protein: CASSQPGGLRTQYF. The CDR3 bases are TGTGCCAGCAGCCAACCGGGAGGTTTGAGAACCCAGTACTTC.